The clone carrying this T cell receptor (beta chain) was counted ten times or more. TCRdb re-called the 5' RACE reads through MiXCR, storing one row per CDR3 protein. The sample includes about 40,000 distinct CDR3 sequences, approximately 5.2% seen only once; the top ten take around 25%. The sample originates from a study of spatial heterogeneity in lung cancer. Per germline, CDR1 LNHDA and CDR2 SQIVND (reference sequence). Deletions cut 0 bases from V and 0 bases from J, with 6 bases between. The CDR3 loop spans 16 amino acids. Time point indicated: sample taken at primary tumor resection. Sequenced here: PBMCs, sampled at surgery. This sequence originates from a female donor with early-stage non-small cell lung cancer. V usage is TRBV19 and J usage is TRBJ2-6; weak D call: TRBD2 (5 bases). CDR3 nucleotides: TGTGCCAGTAGTATAGACGGGGTCTCTGGGGCCAACGTCCTGACTTTC. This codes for CASSIDGVSGANVLTF.